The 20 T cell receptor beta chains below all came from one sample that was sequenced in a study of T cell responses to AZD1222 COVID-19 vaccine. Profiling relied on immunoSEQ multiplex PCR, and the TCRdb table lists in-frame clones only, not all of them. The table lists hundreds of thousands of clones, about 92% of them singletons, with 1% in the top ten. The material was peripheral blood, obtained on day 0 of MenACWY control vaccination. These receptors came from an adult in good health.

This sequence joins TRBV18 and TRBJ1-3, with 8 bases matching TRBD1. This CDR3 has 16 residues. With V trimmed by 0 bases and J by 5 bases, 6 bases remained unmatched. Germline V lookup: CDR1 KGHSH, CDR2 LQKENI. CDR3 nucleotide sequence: TGTGCCAGCTCACCACCGACCGGGACAGGCCGAAACACCATATATTTT. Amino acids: CASSPPTGTGRNTIYF.

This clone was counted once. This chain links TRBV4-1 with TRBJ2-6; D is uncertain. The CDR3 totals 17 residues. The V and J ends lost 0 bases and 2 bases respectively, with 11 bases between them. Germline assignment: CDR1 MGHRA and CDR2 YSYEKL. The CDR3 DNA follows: TGCGCCAGCAGCCAAGATGTCGCGCATGCTGGGGCCAACGTCCTGACTTTC. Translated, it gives CASSQDVAHAGANVLTF.

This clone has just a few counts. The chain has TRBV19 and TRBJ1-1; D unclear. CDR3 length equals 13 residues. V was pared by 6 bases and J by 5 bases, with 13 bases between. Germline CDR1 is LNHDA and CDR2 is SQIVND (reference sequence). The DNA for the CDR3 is TGTGCCAGTAGGAGGGCCCAGTGGACTGAAGCTTTCTTT. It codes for CASRRAQWTEAFF.

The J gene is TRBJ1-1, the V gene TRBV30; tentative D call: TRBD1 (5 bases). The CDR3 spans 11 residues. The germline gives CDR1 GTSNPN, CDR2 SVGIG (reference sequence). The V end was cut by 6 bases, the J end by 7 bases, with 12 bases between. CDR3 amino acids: CACQGKGEAFF. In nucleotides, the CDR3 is TGTGCCTGCCAGGGTAAGGGTGAAGCTTTCTTT. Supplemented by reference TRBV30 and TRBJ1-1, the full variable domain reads SQTIHQWPATLVQPVGSPLSLECTVEGTSNPNLYWYRQAAGRGLQLLFYSVGIGQISSEVPQNLSASRPQDRQFILSSKKLLLSDSGFYLCACQGKGEAFFGQGTRLTVV.

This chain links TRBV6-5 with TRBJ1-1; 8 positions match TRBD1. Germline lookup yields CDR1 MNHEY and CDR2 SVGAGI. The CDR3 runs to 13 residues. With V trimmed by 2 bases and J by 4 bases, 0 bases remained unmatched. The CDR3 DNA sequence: TGTGCCAGCAGTTACGACAGGGGCACTGAAGCTTTCTTT. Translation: CASSYDRGTEAFF.

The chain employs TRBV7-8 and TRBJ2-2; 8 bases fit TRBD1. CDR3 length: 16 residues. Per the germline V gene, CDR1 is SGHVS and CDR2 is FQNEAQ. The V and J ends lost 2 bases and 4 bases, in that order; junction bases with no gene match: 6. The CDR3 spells CASSLPRTGITGELFF. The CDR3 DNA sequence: TGTGCCAGCAGCTTACCCAGGACAGGGATCACCGGGGAGCTGTTTTTT.

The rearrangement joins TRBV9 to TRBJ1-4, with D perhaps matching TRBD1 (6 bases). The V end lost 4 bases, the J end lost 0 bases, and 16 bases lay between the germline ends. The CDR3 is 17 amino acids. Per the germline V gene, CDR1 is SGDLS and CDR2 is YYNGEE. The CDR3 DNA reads TGTGCCAGCAGCCCAGGGGTAGCTACCACAACTAATGAAAAACTGTTTTTT. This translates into CASSPGVATTTNEKLFF.

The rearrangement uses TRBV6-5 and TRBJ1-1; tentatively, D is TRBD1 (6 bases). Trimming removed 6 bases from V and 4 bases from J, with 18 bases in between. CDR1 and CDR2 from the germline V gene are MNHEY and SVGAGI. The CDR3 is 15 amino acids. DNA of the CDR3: TGTGCCAGCAGACCAGCGACAGGTCCTCTCACTGAAGCTTTCTTT. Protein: CASRPATGPLTEAFF.

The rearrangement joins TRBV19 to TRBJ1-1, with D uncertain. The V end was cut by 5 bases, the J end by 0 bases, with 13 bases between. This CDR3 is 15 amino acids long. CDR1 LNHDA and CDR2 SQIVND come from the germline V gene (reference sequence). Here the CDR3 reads CASSDGSLMNTEAFF. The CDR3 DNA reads TGTGCCAGTAGTGACGGCAGCCTCATGAACACTGAAGCTTTCTTT.

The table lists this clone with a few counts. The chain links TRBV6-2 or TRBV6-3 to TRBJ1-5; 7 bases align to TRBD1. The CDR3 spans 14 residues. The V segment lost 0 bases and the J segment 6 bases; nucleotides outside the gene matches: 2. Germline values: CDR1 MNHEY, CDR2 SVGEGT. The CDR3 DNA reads TGTGCCAGCAGTTACTCAGGGGGCCTTCAGCCCCAGCATTTT. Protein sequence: CASSYSGGLQPQHF.

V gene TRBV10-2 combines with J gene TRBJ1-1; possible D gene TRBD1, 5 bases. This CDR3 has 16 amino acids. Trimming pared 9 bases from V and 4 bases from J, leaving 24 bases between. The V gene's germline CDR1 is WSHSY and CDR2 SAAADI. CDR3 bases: TGCGCCAGGGAGCGTTTAGAGGGGAGTAGGGGCACTGAAGCTTTCTTT. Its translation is CARERLEGSRGTEAFF.

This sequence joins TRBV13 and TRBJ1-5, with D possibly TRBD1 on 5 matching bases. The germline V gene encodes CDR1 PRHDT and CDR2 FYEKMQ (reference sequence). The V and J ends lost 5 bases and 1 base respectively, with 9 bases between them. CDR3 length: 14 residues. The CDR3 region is CASSPRGSNQPQHF. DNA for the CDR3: TGTGCCAGCAGCCCGAGGGGAAGCAATCAGCCCCAGCATTTT.

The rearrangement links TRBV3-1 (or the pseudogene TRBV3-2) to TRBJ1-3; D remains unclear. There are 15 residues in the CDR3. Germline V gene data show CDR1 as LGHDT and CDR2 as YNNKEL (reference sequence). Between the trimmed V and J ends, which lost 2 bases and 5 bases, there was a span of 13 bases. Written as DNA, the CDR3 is TGTGCCAGCAGCCAATTGGGGTCCGGGAGAAACACCATATATTTT. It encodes CASSQLGSGRNTIYF.

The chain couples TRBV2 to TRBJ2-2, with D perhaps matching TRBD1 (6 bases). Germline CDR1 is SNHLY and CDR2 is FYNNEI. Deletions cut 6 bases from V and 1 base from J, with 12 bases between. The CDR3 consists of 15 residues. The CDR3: CASRRGTVNTGELFF. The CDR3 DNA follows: TGTGCCAGCAGGAGGGGGACGGTGAACACCGGGGAGCTGTTTTTT.

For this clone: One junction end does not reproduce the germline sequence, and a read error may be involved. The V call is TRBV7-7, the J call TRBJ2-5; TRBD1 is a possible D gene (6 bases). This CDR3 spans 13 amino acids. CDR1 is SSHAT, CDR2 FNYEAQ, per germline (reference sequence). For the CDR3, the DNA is TGTGCTAGCAGCCCCCAGGGGACGGAGACCCAGTACTTC. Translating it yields CASSPQGTETQYF.

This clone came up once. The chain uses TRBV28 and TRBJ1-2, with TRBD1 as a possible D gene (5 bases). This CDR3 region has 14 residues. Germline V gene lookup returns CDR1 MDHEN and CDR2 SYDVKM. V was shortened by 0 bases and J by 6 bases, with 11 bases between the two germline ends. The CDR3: CASSLWGVRNGYTF. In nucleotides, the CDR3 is TGTGCCAGCAGTTTATGGGGGGTACGGAATGGCTACACCTTC.

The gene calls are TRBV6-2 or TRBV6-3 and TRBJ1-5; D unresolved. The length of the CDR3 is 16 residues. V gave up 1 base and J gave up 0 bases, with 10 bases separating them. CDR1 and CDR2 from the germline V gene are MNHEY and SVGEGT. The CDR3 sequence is CASSYWNPYSNQPQHF. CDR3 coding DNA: TGTGCCAGCAGTTACTGGAACCCATATAGCAATCAGCCCCAGCATTTT.

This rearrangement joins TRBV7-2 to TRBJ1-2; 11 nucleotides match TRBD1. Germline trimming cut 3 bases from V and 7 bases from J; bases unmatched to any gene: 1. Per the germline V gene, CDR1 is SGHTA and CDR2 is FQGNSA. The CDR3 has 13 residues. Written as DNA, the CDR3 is TGTGCCAGCAGCTTGGACAGGGGGCCTGGCTACACCTTC. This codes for CASSLDRGPGYTF.

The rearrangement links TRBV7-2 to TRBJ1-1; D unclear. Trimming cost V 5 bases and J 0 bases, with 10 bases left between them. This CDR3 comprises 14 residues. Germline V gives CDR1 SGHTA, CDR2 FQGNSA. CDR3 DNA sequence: TGTGCCAGCAGCGCGACCGCTCTGAACACTGAAGCTTTCTTT. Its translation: CASSATALNTEAFF.

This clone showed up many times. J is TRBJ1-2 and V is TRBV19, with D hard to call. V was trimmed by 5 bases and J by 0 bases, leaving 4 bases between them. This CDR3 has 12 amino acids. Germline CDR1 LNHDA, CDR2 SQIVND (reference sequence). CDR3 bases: TGTGCCAGTAGTTGGGCTAACTATGGCTACACCTTC. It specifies CASSWANYGYTF. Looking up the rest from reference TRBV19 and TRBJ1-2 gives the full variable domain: DGGITQSPKYLFRKEGQNVTLSCEQNLNHDAMYWYRQDPGQGLRLIYYSQIVNDFQKGDIAEGYSVSREKKESFPLTVTSAQKNPTAFYLCASSWANYGYTFGSGTRLTVV.